This TCR beta chain was recovered during a study of cytomegalovirus exposure and HLA in healthy donors. Study-level findings and limits: In vitro experiments confirmed that a few CMV-associated chains were specific for CMV antigens. The tendency of first-cohort TCR clusters to co-occur in the roughly 130 validation repertoires emerged from a later analysis.

Notes on this clone: Its specificity is unknown.

Libraries were prepared by immunoSEQ multiplex PCR; TCRdb keeps only in-frame clonotypes and omits some of them. The repertoire consists of more than 95,000 clones, with roughly nine tenths occurring once and the leading ten covering about 4.4%. The V segment lost 7 bases and the J segment 3 bases; nucleotides outside the gene matches: 6. The germline CDR1 and CDR2 sequences are WNHNN and SYGVQD (reference sequence). This CDR3 comprises 14 residues. The receptor comes from a man aged 18 to 29 in good health and CMV-seropositive. Source material: PBMCs. This rearrangement joins TRBV10-1 to TRBJ2-3; TRBD1 matches 8 bases. The CDR3: CASNQGAFTDTQYF. The CDR3 nucleotides read TGCGCCAGCAATCAGGGGGCTTTTACAGATACGCAGTATTTT.